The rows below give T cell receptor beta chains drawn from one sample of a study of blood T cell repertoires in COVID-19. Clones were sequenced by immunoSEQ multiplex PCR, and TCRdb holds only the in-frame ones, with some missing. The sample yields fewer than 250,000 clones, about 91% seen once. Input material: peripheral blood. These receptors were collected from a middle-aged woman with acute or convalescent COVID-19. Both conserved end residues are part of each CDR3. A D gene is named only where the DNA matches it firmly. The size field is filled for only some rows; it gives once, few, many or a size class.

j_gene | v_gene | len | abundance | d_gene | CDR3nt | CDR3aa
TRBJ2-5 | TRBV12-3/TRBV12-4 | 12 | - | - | TGTGCCAGCAGTTTAAGACTTAAGACCCAGTACTTC | CASSLRLKTQYF
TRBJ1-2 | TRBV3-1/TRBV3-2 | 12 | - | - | TGTGCCAGCAGCCTCCAGAACTATGGCTACACCTTC | CASSLQNYGYTF
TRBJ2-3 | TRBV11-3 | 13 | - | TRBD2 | TGTGCCAGCAGCCAGCAGGGACTAGGTACGCAGTATTTT | CASSQQGLGTQYF
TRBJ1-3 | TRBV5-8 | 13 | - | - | TGTGCCAGCAGCTTGGAACGGGTGGATACCATATATTTT | CASSLERVDTIYF
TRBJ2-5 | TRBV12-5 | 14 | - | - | TGTGCTAGTGGTATCCCGGACAGCCAAGAGACCCAGTACTTC | CASGIPDSQETQYF
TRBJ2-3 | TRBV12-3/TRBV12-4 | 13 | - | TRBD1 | TGTGCCAGCAGACCAGGGGGCGCAGATACGCAGTATTTT | CASRPGGADTQYF
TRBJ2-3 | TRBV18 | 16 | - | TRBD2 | TGTGCCAGCTCACTCGGACTAGCGGCTAGCACAGATACGCAGTATTTT | CASSLGLAASTDTQYF
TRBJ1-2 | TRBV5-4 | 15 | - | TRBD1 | TGTGCCAGCAGCTTGTGGGACAGACCGAACTATGGCTACACCTTC | CASSLWDRPNYGYTF
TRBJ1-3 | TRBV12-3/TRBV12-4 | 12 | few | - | TGTGCCAGCAGTTCGACAGGAAACACCATATATTTT | CASSSTGNTIYF
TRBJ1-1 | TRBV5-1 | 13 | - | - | TGCGCCAGCAGCTCCAATTTGAACACTGAAGCTTTCTTT | CASSSNLNTEAFF
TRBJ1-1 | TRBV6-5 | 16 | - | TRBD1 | TGTGCCAGCAGTTACTCCTACAGGGGGAAAGGAACTGAAGCTTTCTTT | CASSYSYRGKGTEAFF
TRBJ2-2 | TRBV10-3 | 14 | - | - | TGTGCCATCAGGAGACATACCGGTACCGGGGAGCTGTTTTTT | CAIRRHTGTGELFF
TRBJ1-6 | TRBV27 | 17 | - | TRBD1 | TGTGCCAGCAGTTTCGGACAGGGGCCAGGAGGGAGTTCACCCCTCCACTTT | CASSFGQGPGGSSPLHF
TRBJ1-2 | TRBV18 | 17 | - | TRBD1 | TGTGCCAGCTCACCGGACCCGGGACAGGGTGAGGGCTATGGCTACACCTTC | CASSPDPGQGEGYGYTF
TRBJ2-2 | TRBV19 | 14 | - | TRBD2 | TGTGCCAGTAGTCGGGGGGGCCAAACCGGGGAGCTGTTTTTT | CASSRGGQTGELFF
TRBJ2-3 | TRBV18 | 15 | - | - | TGTGCCAGCTCACTCTTAAAGGGGGGCACAGATACGCAGTATTTT | CASSLLKGGTDTQYF
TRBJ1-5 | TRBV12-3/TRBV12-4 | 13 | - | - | TGTGCCAGCAGCTCGGGGGTGGAACAGCCCCAGCATTTT | CASSSGVEQPQHF
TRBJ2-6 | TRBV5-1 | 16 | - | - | TGCGCCAGCAGCTACGGTTCTTCCTCTGGGGCCAACGTCCTGACTTTC | CASSYGSSSGANVLTF
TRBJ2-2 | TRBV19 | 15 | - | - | TGTGCCAGTAGTATTGCACAGTCGAACACCGGGGAGCTGTTTTTT | CASSIAQSNTGELFF
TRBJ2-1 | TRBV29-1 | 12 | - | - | TGCAGCTCTTGGGGCGGCGACAGTGAGCAGTTCTTC | CSSWGGDSEQFF
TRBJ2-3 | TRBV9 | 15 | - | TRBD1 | TGTGCCAGCAGCGGGAACAGGGGGGGCACAGATACGCAGTATTTT | CASSGNRGGTDTQYF
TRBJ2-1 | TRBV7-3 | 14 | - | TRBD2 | TGTGCCAGCAGGGCAGCGGGGGGGCTAAATGAGCAGTTCTTC | CASRAAGGLNEQFF
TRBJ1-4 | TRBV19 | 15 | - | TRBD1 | TGTGCCAGTAGTATTACGGGACAGCGAAATGAAAAACTGTTTTTT | CASSITGQRNEKLFF
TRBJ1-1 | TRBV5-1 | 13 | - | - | TGCGCCAGCAGCTCGACAGGTAACACTGAAGCTTTCTTT | CASSSTGNTEAFF
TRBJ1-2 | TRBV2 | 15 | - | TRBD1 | TGTGCCAGCAGTACGACAGGGGGGTTGAGCTATGGCTACACCTTC | CASSTTGGLSYGYTF
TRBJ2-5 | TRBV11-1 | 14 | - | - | TGTGCCAGCAGCTTACGTTTCCGGGGAGAGACCCAGTACTTC | CASSLRFRGETQYF
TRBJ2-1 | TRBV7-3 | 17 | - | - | TGTGCCAGCAGCTTAGGAGGCGGGGGCTCCCGGTCATCTGAGCAGTTCTTC | CASSLGGGGSRSSEQFF
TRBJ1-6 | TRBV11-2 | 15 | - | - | TGTGCCAGCAGCCAACAGGGCACCTATAATTCACCCCTCCACTTT | CASSQQGTYNSPLHF
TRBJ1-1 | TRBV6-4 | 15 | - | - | TGTGCCAGCAGTGCAGTTTGGGGGGAGCGCACTGAAGCTTTCTTT | CASSAVWGERTEAFF
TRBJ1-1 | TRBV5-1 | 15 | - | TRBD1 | TGCGCCAGCAGCTCTTCCGGGACAGGGAACACTGAAGCTTTCTTT | CASSSSGTGNTEAFF
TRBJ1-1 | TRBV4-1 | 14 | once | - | TGCGCCAGCAGCGTTCGGGGTCCGAACACTGAAGCTTTCTTT | CASSVRGPNTEAFF
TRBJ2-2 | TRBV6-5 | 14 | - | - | TGTGCCAGCACCCGAGGAGGGAACACCGGGGAGCTGTTTTTT | CASTRGGNTGELFF
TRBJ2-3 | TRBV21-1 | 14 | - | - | TGTGCCAGCAGCAAAGTAAGCGGCACAGATACGCAGTATTTT | CASSKVSGTDTQYF
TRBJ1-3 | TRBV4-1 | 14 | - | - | TGCGCCAGCAGCCAAGGGGCCGTAGGAAACACCATATATTTT | CASSQGAVGNTIYF
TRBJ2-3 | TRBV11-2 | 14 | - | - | TGTGCCAGCAGCTTAGGGACTCCCACAGATACGCAGTATTTT | CASSLGTPTDTQYF
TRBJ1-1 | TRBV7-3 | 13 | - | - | TGTGCCAGCAGCTATCAGGGGAACACTGAAGCTTTCTTT | CASSYQGNTEAFF
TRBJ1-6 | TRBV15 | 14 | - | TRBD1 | TGTGCCACCAGGATACAGGGGGGGAATTCACCCCTCCACTTT | CATRIQGGNSPLHF
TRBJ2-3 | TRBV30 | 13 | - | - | TGTGCCTGGAGTGAAGGGAGCAAAGATACGCAGTATTTT | CAWSEGSKDTQYF
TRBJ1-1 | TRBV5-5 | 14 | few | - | TGTGCCAGCGGGCGGGTTCTGGCGAACACTGAAGCTTTCTTT | CASGRVLANTEAFF
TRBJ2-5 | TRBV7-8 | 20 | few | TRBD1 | TGTGCCAGCAGCTTAGAGAGGGGGACAGGCCCCTCTTGGGCTTTGAGGTCCCAGTACTTC | CASSLERGTGPSWALRSQYF
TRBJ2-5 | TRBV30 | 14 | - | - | TGTGCCTGGAGTGTAATCGGGGGGCCAGAGACCCAGTACTTC | CAWSVIGGPETQYF
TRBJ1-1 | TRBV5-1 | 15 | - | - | TGCGCCAGCAGCTTGGGGAGGGGCGGGAACACTGAAGCTTTCTTT | CASSLGRGGNTEAFF
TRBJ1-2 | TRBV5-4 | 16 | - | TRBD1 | TGTGCCAGCAGCTTGGATCCGGGACAGGGAAGGTATGGCTACACCTTC | CASSLDPGQGRYGYTF
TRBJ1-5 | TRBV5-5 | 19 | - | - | TGTGCCAGCAGCCCCGGCCCTGTAGGGTCGGGGAGAAACAATCAGCCCCAGCATTTT | CASSPGPVGSGRNNQPQHF
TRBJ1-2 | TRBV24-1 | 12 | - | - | TGTGCCACCAGTGATTGGGGCGGAGGCTACACCTTC | CATSDWGGGYTF
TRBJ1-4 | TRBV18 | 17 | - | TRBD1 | TGTGCCAGCTCCCATTCCCTGACGGACAGGGGAAAGGAAAAACTGTTTTTT | CASSHSLTDRGKEKLFF
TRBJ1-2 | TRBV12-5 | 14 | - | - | TGTGCTAGTGGTGGACAGCCTATAGGGTATGGCTACACCTTC | CASGGQPIGYGYTF
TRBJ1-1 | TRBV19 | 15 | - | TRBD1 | TGTGCCAGTTCCGCTCTAGGGACAGCGAACACTGAAGCTTTCTTT | CASSALGTANTEAFF
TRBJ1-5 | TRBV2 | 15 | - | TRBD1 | TGTGCCAGCAGTGGGGGACAGGGGGCTGGTCAGCCCCAGCATTTT | CASSGGQGAGQPQHF